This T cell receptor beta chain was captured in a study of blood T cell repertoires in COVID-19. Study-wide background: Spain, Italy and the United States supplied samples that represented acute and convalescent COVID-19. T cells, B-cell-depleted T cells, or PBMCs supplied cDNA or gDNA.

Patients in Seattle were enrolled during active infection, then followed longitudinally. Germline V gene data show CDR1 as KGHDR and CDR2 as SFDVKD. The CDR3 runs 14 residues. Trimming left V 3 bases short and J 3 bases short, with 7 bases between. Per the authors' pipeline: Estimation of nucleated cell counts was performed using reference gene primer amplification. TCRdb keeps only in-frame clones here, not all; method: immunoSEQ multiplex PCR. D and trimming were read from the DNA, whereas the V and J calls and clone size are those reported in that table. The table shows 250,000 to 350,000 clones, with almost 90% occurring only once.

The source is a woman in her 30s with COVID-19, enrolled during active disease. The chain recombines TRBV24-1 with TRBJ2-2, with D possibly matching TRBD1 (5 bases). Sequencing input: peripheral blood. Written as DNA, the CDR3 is TGTGCCACCAGTGATCGACAGTACACCGGGGAGCTGTTTTTT. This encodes CATSDRQYTGELFF.